One T cell receptor beta chain is described in this entry. As yet, its antigen is unknown. The V and J ends lost 3 bases and 4 bases, in that order; junction bases with no gene match: 4. The CDR3 length is 15 residues. Per the germline V gene, CDR1 is SGHTA and CDR2 is FQGNSA. The data belong to a study of blood T cells in healthy people across ages. Overall study results and limits: Long-lived and aged donors differed, with more naive CD4+ cells and higher diversity in the long-lived.

The second PCR ran roughly 6 to 11 cycles with a sample-barcoded 5' primer and J-beta primers. TCRdb processed the 5' RACE reads anew with MiXCR; each CDR3 protein has one entry. Among around 800,000 distinct CDR3 sequences listed, more than 25% were seen once. Aged roughly 6 to 90, donors were systemically healthy Caucasians from Russia. The same sample was also used in a study of T cells of mothers and their children. That study reports: Donors were three healthy Caucasian mothers and their six children. Using the M1S primer, the second PCR added sample barcodes along with 2-4 random nucleotides.

The TCR was taken from a boy aged 5-17 years in good health. The rearrangement uses TRBV7-2 and TRBJ2-4, with 9 bases fitting TRBD2. Sequenced: blood. The CDR3, as DNA: TGTGCCAGCAGCTTGACTAGCGGACTTAAAAACATTCAGTACTTC. Translated, it gives CASSLTSGLKNIQYF.